Shown below are 17 T cell receptor beta chains from a single sample sequenced in a study of control samples from healthy donors and cancer patients. Clones were read by immunoSEQ multiplex PCR, and TCRdb kept only the in-frame ones, dropping some. The table has under 200,000 clones, 85% to 95% seen once. The sequenced sample was blood. Receptor source: a woman in her thirties or forties in good health.

The chain couples TRBV3-1 (or the pseudogene TRBV3-2) to TRBJ1-2; D might be TRBD1 (6 bases). Germline CDR1 reads LGHDT; CDR2 reads YNNKEL (reference sequence). Trimming cost V 5 bases and J 8 bases, with 15 bases left between them. This CDR3 has 13 residues. CDR3 sequence reads: CASSSDRPRGYTF. The CDR3 DNA follows: TGTGCCAGCAGCTCGGACAGACCGCGGGGCTACACCTTC.

The chain has TRBV30 and TRBJ2-7, with a tentative D call TRBD1 (6 bases). Germline assignment: CDR1 GTSNPN and CDR2 SVGIG (reference sequence). V dropped 2 bases and J dropped 6 bases, with 8 bases sitting between them. This CDR3 comprises 11 residues. CDR3 DNA sequence: TGTGCCTGGAGTTACAGGGTCGAGCAGTACTTC. Amino acid sequence: CAWSYRVEQYF.

The genes are TRBV4-3 and TRBJ1-2, with D uncertain. Trimming cost V 0 bases and J 6 bases, with 11 bases left between them. The CDR3 runs to 14 residues. Germline-derived CDR1 and CDR2 are LGHNA and YSLEER. This CDR3 is CASSQDMGSDGYTF. The CDR3 DNA sequence: TGCGCCAGCAGCCAAGATATGGGTTCAGATGGCTACACCTTC.

V and J are TRBV2 and TRBJ2-1; D gene ambiguous. The CDR3 length is 12 residues. V was clipped by 7 bases and J by 0 bases, with 4 bases between them. CDR1 is SNHLY, CDR2 FYNNEI, per germline. CDR3 nucleotide sequence: TGTGCCAGCATCGGCTCCTACAATGAGCAGTTCTTC. This translates into CASIGSYNEQFF.

This chain uses TRBV2 with TRBJ1-3; possibly TRBD1 for D (5 bases). Germline CDR1 is SNHLY and CDR2 is FYNNEI. This CDR3 comprises 17 residues. The V gene lost 1 base and the J gene lost 0 bases, with 13 bases spanning the gap. CDR3 nucleotide sequence: TGTGCCAGCAGTGAAGAAGGACACCGGATCTCTGGAAACACCATATATTTT. This codes for CASSEEGHRISGNTIYF. Full variable domain (remainder filled in from reference TRBV2 and TRBJ1-3): EPEVTQTPSHQVTQMGQEVILRCVPISNHLYFYWYRQILGQKVEFLVSFYNNEISEKSEIFDDQFSVERPDGSNFTLKIRSTKLEDSAMYFCASSEEGHRISGNTIYFGEGSWLTVV.

This chain links TRBV5-1 with TRBJ1-2; 8 bases match TRBD1. CDR1 is SGHRS, CDR2 YFSETQ, per germline. The junction had 11 bases not matched to a gene; V was cut back by 3 bases and J by 7 bases. This CDR3 comprises 15 residues. The CDR3 DNA sequence: TGCGCCAGCAGCTGGACCGGACAGGGTGGAACTGGCTACACCTTC. Translated: CASSWTGQGGTGYTF.

The DNA for the CDR3 is TGCGCCAGCAGCTTGAACGGGGACTCGGGCACCGGGGAGCTGTTTTTT. Its translation is CASSLNGDSGTGELFF. The chain has TRBV5-1 and TRBJ2-2; TRBD2 might be the D (6 bases). CDR1 and CDR2 from the germline V gene are SGHRS and YFSETQ. This CDR3 spans 16 amino acids. V lost 1 base and J lost 4, with 14 bases in between.

This clone came up once. This chain joins TRBV6-6 and TRBJ1-1; 10 bases fit TRBD1. Germline V gene lookup returns CDR1 MNHNY and CDR2 SVGAGI (reference sequence). This CDR3 has 15 residues. V was pared by 5 bases and J by 6 bases, with 9 bases of the junction left unmatched. CDR3 bases: TGTGCCAGCAGTACACCGGGACAGGGGAAGGCTGAAGCTTTCTTT. Translating gives CASSTPGQGKAEAFF.

The chain combines TRBV7-2 with TRBJ1-2, with 7 positions matching TRBD1. The CDR3 is made up of 19 amino acids. CDR1 is SGHTA, CDR2 FQGNSA, per germline. V shed 1 base, J shed 8 bases, and the junction held 22 bases outside the gene matches. This chain's CDR3 is CASSLGGPSRGQDGEGYTF. The DNA of the CDR3 is TGTGCCAGCAGCTTAGGAGGACCTTCACGCGGACAGGACGGCGAAGGCTACACCTTC. Variable domain in full (rest from reference TRBV7-2 and TRBJ1-2): GAGVSQSPSNKVTEKGKDVELRCDPISGHTALYWYRQSLGQGLEFLIYFQGNSAPDKSGLPSDRFSAERTGGSVSTLTIQRTQQEDSAVYLCASSLGGPSRGQDGEGYTFGSGTRLTVV.

The chain uses TRBV18 and TRBJ2-1, with 7 bases fitting TRBD2. Germline CDR1 KGHSH, CDR2 LQKENI. This CDR3 comprises 17 residues. After removal of 2 bases from V and 2 bases from J, the junction contained 9 bases not matched to a gene. The CDR3 loop reads CASSPSRGVNPYNEQFF. Written as DNA, the CDR3 is TGTGCCAGCTCACCAAGTCGGGGGGTTAATCCCTACAATGAGCAGTTCTTC. The full variable domain, with the rest looked up from reference TRBV18 and TRBJ2-1, is NAGVMQNPRHLVRRRGQEARLRCSPMKGHSHVYWYRQLPEEGLKFMVYLQKENIIDESGMPKERFSAEFPKEGPSILRIQQVVRGDSAAYFCASSPSRGVNPYNEQFFGPGTRLTVL.

V usage is TRBV28 and J usage is TRBJ2-4; D uncertain. With 6 bases removed from V and 0 bases from J, the gap between germline ends came to 9 bases. CDR1 MDHEN and CDR2 SYDVKM come from the germline V gene. The CDR3 consists of 14 residues. CDR3 DNA: TGTGCCAGCAGACCAGCCATAGCCAAAAACATTCAGTACTTC. As protein: CASRPAIAKNIQYF.

The rearrangement joins TRBV9 to TRBJ2-5, with a possible D match to TRBD2 (6 bases). Germline V gene sequence: CDR1 SGDLS, CDR2 YYNGEE. Trimming removed 0 bases from V and 5 bases from J, with 17 bases in between. The CDR3 spans 16 residues. The DNA of the CDR3 is TGTGCCAGCAGCGTAGGAAGCTTGGGGGGTCATGAGACCCAGTACTTC. Its translation: CASSVGSLGGHETQYF.

The V call is TRBV9, the J call TRBJ2-7, with a possible D match to TRBD2 (5 bases). The ends were cut back, 2 bases at V and 2 bases at J, with 14 bases in the middle. Germline-derived CDR1 and CDR2 are SGDLS and YYNGEE. The CDR3 runs 15 residues. CDR3 loop: CASSVGGRVTYEQYF. Written as DNA, the CDR3 is TGTGCCAGCAGCGTTGGAGGCAGAGTGACCTACGAGCAGTACTTC.

V is TRBV19 and J is TRBJ2-7; tentatively, D is TRBD1 (5 bases). The germline V gene encodes CDR1 LNHDA and CDR2 SQIVND (reference sequence). The CDR3 has 15 residues. V was cut by 2 bases and J by 3 bases, with 14 bases left in between. Here the CDR3 reads CASSIFQGRYYEQYF. The DNA of the CDR3 is TGTGCCAGTAGTATATTTCAGGGAAGGTACTACGAGCAGTACTTC. Filled out from reference TRBV19 and TRBJ2-7, the complete variable domain reads DGGITQSPKYLFRKEGQNVTLSCEQNLNHDAMYWYRQDPGQGLRLIYYSQIVNDFQKGDIAEGYSVSREKKESFPLTVTSAQKNPTAFYLCASSIFQGRYYEQYFGPGTRLTVT.

The chain has TRBV5-6 and TRBJ1-1; the D is unclear. Trimming pared 0 bases from V and 6 bases from J, leaving 18 bases between. This CDR3 has 16 residues. CDR1 is SGHDT and CDR2 is YYEEEE in the germline V gene. CDR3 in amino acids: CASSLGWVRKSPEAFF. CDR3 in DNA: TGTGCCAGCAGCTTGGGATGGGTCAGGAAAAGCCCTGAAGCTTTCTTT.

The CDR3 sequence is CASSYEPGNGYTF. CDR3 DNA sequence: TGTGCCAGCAGTTACGAACCAGGGAATGGCTACACCTTC. The chain recombines TRBV6-5 with TRBJ1-2, with D possibly TRBD1 on 5 matching bases. V shed 2 bases and J shed 6 bases, with 10 bases lying between them. Germline V gives CDR1 MNHEY, CDR2 SVGAGI. The CDR3 contains 13 residues.

The chain is built from TRBV30 and TRBJ1-1; D may be TRBD1 (5 bases). The CDR3 covers 13 residues. Deletions cut 4 bases from V and 1 base from J, with 10 bases between. CDR1 and CDR2 (germline): GTSNPN, SVGIG (reference sequence). The CDR3 here is CAWKGDPNTEAFF. CDR3 in DNA: TGTGCCTGGAAAGGGGATCCGAACACTGAAGCTTTCTTT.